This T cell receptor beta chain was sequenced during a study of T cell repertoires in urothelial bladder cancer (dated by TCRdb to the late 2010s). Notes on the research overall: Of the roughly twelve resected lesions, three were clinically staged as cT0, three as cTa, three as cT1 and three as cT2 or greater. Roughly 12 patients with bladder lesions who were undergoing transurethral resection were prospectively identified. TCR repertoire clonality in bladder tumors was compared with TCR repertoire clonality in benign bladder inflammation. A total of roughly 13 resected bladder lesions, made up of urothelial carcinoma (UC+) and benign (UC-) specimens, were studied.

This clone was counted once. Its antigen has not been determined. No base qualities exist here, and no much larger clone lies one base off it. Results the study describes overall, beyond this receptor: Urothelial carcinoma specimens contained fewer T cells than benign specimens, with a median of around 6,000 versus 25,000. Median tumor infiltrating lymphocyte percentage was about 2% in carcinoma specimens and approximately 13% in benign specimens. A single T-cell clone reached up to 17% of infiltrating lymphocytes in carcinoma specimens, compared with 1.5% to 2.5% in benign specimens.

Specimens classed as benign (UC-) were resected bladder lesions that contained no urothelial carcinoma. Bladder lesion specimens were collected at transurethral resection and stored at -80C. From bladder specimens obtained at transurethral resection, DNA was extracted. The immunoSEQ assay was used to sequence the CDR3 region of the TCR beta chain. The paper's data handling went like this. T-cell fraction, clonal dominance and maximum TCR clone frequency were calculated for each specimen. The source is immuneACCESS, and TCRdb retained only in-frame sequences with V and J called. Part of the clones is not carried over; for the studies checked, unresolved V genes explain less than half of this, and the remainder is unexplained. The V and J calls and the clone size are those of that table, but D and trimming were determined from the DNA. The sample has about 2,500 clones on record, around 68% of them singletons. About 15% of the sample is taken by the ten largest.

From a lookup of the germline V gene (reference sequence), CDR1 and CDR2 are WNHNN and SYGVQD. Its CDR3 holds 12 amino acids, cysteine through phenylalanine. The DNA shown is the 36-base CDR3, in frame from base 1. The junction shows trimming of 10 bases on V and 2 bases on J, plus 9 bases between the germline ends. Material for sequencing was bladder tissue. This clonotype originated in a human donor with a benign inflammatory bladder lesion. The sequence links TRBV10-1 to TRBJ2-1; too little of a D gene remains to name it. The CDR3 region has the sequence CATVEAYNEQFF. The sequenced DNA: TGCGCCACTGTCGAAGCCTACAATGAGCAGTTCTTC.